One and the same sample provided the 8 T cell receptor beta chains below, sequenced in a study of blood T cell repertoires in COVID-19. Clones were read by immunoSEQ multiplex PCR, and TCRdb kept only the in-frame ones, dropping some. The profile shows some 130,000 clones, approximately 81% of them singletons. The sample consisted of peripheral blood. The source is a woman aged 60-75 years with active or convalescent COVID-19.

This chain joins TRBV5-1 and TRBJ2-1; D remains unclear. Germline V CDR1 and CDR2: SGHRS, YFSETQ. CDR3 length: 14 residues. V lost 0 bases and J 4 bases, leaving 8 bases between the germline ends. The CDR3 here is CASSLGPGYNEQFF. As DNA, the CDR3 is TGCGCCAGCAGCTTGGGGCCGGGTTACAATGAGCAGTTCTTC.

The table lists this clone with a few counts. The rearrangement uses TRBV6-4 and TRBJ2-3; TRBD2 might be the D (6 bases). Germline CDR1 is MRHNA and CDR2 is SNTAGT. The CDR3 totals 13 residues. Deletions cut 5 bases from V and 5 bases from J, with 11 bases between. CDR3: CASSSSAKDTQYF. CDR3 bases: TGTGCCAGCAGTTCTAGCGCCAAAGATACGCAGTATTTT.

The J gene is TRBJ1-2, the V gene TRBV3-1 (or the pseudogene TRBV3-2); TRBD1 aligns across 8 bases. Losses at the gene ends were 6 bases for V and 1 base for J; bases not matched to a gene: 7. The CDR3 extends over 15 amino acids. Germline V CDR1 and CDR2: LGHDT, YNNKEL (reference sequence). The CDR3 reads CASRDTGGSNYGYTF. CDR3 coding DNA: TGTGCCAGCAGGGACACAGGGGGTAGTAACTATGGCTACACCTTC.

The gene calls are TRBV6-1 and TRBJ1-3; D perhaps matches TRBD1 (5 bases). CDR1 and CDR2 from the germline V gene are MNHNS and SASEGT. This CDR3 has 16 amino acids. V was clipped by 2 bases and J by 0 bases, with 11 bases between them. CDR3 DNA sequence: TGTGCCAGCAGTGAACAGGGCAGTAGCTCTGGAAACACCATATATTTT. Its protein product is CASSEQGSSSGNTIYF.

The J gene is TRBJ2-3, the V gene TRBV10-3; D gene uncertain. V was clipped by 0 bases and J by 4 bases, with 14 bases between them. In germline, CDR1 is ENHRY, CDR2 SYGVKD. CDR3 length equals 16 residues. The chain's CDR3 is CAISESMTLAADTQYF. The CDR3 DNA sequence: TGTGCCATCAGTGAGTCGATGACACTCGCCGCAGATACGCAGTATTTT.

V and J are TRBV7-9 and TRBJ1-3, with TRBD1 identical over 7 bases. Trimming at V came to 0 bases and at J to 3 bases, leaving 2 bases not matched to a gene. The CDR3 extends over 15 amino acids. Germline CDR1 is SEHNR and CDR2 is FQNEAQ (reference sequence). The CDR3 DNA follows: TGTGCCAGCAGCTTAGCGGCAGGGGGTGGAAACACCATATATTTT. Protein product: CASSLAAGGGNTIYF.

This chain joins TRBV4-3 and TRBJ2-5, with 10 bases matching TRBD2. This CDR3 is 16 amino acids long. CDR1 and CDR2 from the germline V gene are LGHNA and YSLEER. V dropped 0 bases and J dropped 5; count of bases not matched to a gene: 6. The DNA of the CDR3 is TGCGCCAGCAGCCAAGACGCAGCGGGAGGGAGGGAGACCCAGTACTTC. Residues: CASSQDAAGGRETQYF.

CDR3 in amino acids: CAISEDDRAYGYTF. For the CDR3, the DNA is TGTGCCATCAGTGAGGACGACAGGGCTTATGGCTACACCTTC. The rearrangement joins TRBV10-3 to TRBJ1-2, with 7 bases fitting TRBD1. The germline V gene encodes CDR1 ENHRY and CDR2 SYGVKD. The CDR3 extends over 14 amino acids. V shed 2 bases and J 5 bases; nucleotides not matched to a gene: 5.